The rows below give T cell receptor beta chains drawn from one sample of a study of T cell clusters in autoimmune cytopenias. No DNA is given; TCRdb re-called the multiplex PCR reads and lists each CDR3 protein once. The table lists more than 650 distinct CDR3 sequences. The sequenced sample consisted of peripheral blood. The receptors were gathered from a human donor with an autoimmune cytopenia or autoimmune hepatitis (not recorded which). CDR3s include the opening cysteine and the closing phenylalanine or tryptophan. Each record gives: V gene, clone size, J gene, CDR3 protein. Part of the rows lack a size; the others show once, few, many or a class for expanded clones.

V: TRBV29-1
size: -
J: TRBJ2-7
CDR3: CSVIRNYEQYF

V: TRBV20-1
size: large
J: TRBJ1-5
CDR3: CSARAGGRNQPQHF

V: TRBV6-5
size: large
J: TRBJ1-1
CDR3: CASSYLRQGEAFF

V: TRBV20-1
size: medium-sized
J: TRBJ2-7
CDR3: CSARELASSYEQYF

V: TRBV20-1
size: medium-sized
J: TRBJ1-3
CDR3: CSARKGSGNTIYF

V: TRBV7-9
size: -
J: TRBJ2-5
CDR3: CASSLDTEQETQYF

V: TRBV11-2
size: medium-sized
J: TRBJ2-7
CDR3: CASSLAPDYEQYF

V: TRBV12-3/TRBV12-4
size: -
J: TRBJ2-3
CDR3: CASRPGGAGDTQYF

V: TRBV12-3/TRBV12-4
size: large
J: TRBJ2-7
CDR3: CASSLAAYEQYF

V: TRBV6-5
size: -
J: TRBJ1-2
CDR3: CASSYTGTGKGNYGYTF

V: TRBV7-9
size: -
J: TRBJ1-1
CDR3: CASSLVEEAFF

V: TRBV30
size: medium-sized
J: TRBJ2-3
CDR3: CACTQAADTQYF

V: TRBV27
size: -
J: TRBJ2-1
CDR3: CASSSWDTLYEQFF

V: TRBV18
size: -
J: TRBJ2-7
CDR3: CASSPGQLGLVGEQYF

V: TRBV5-8
size: -
J: TRBJ2-2
CDR3: CASRQSNTGELFF

V: TRBV27
size: large
J: TRBJ1-5
CDR3: CASSSGQGRQPQHF

V: TRBV6-2/TRBV6-3
size: medium-sized
J: TRBJ1-4
CDR3: CASSYSSGGWEKLFF